This T cell receptor (beta chain) was captured in a study of PD-L1 blockade in urothelial cancer. Looking at the study overall: Samples came from 3 weeks, at the second dose, and 6 weeks into treatment. A median around 140,000 T cells were found in blood samples.

CDR3 size: 16 residues. V was pared by 5 bases and J by 2 bases, with 8 bases of the junction left unmatched. Germline CDR1 and CDR2: LNHDA and SQIVND (reference sequence). Indicated time point: pretreatment peripheral blood. Patients were living with locally advanced or metastatic urothelial carcinoma. The authors spiked synthetic TCR analog templates into each PCR. This table comes from immunoSEQ multiplex PCR, and its TCRdb copy is limited to in-frame clones, with some not included. The sample carries almost 90,000 clones, around 84% recorded once. V gene TRBV19 combines with J gene TRBJ2-1; TRBD2 aligns across 8 bases. This clonotype originated in a man aged 55 to 70 with urothelial cancer. Sequencing was performed on PBMCs, taken around atezolizumab (anti-PD-L1) treatment. The DNA of the CDR3 is TGTGCCAGTAGTCGTACTAGCGGCTATACCTACAATGAGCAGTTCTTC. Amino acid sequence: CASSRTSGYTYNEQFF.